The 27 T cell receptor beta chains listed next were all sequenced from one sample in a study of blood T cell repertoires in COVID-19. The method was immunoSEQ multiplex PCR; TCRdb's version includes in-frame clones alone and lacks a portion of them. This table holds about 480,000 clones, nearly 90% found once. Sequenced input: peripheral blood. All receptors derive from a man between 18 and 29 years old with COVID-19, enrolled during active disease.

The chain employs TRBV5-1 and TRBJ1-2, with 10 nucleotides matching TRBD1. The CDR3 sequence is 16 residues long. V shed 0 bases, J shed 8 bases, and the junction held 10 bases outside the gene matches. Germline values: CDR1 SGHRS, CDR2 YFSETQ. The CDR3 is CASSLGLGQGTRGYTF. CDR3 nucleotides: TGCGCCAGCAGCTTGGGGTTGGGACAGGGGACGCGAGGCTACACCTTC. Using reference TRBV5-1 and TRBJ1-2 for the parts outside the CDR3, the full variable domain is KAGVTQTPRYLIKTRGQQVTLSCSPISGHRSVSWYQQTPGQGLQFLFEYFSETQRNKGNFPGRFSGRQFSNSRSEMNVSTLELGDSALYLCASSLGLGQGTRGYTFGSGTRLTVV.

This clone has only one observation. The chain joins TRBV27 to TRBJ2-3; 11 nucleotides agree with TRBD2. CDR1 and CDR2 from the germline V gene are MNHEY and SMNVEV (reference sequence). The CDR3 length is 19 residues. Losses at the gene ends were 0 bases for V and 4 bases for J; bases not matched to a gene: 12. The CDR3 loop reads CASSLSRASTSGSPDTQYF. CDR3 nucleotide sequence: TGTGCCAGCAGTTTATCCCGGGCGTCAACTAGCGGGAGCCCAGATACGCAGTATTTT.

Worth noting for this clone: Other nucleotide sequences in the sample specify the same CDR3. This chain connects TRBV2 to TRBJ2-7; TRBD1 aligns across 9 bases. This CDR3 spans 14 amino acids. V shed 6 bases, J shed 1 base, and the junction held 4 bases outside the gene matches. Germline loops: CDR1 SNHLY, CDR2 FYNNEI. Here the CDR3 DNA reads TGTGCCAGCAGCCCGGGGACAGGGTCCTACGAGCAGTACTTC. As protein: CASSPGTGSYEQYF.

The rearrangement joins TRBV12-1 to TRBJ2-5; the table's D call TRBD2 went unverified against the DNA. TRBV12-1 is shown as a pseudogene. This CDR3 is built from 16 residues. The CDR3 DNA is TGTGCCAGCACCCTTTCCCCGGGACCGCGCGGGGGGACCCAGTACTTC. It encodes CASTLSPGPRGGTQYF.

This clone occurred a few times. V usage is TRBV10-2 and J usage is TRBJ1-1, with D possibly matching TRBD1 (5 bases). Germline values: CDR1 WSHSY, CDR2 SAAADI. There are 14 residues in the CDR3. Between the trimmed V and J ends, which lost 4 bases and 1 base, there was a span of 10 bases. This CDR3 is CASSGTPENTEAFF. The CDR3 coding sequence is TGCGCCAGCAGTGGGACACCCGAGAACACTGAAGCTTTCTTT.

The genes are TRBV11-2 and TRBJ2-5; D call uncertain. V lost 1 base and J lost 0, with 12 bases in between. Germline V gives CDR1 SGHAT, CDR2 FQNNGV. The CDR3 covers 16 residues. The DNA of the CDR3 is TGTGCCAGCAGCTTAGTGTTGGCCACCTACCAAGAGACCCAGTACTTC. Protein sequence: CASSLVLATYQETQYF. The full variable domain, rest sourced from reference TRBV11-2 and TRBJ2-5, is EAGVAQSPRYKIIEKRQSVAFWCNPISGHATLYWYQQILGQGPKLLIQFQNNGVVDDSQLPKDRFSAERLKGVDSTLKIQPAKLEDSAVYLCASSLVLATYQETQYFGPGTRLLVL.

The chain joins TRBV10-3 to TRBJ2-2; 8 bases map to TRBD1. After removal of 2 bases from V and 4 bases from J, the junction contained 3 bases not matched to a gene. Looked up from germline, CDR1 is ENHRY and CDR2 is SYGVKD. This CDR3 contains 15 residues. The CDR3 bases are TGTGCCATCAGTGAGGGACAGGGCGCCACCGGGGAGCTGTTTTTT. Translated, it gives CAISEGQGATGELFF.

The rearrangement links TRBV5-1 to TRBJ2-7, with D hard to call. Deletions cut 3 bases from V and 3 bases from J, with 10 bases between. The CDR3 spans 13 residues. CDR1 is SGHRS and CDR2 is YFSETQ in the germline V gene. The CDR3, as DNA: TGCGCCAGCAGCTATGATTACGGCTACGAGCAGTACTTC. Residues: CASSYDYGYEQYF.

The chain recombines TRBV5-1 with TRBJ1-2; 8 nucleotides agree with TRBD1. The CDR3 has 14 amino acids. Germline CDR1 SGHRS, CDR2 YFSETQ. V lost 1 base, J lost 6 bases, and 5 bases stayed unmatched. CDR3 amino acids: CASSLSRGQDGYTF. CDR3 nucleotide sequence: TGCGCCAGCAGCTTGTCCAGGGGGCAGGATGGCTACACCTTC. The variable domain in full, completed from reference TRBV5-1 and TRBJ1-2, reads KAGVTQTPRYLIKTRGQQVTLSCSPISGHRSVSWYQQTPGQGLQFLFEYFSETQRNKGNFPGRFSGRQFSNSRSEMNVSTLELGDSALYLCASSLSRGQDGYTFGSGTRLTVV.

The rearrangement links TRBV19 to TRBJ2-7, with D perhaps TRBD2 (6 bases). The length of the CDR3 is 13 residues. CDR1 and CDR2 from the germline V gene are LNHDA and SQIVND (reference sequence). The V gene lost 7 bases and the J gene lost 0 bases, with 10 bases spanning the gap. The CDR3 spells CASTGGSSYEQYF. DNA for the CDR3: TGTGCCAGTACCGGGGGAAGCTCCTACGAGCAGTACTTC.

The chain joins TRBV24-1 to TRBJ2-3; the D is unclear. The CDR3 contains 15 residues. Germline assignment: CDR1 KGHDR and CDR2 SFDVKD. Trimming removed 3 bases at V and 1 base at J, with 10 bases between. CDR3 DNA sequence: TGTGCCACCAGTGATCCTGCGTCACGCACAGATACGCAGTATTTT. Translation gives CATSDPASRTDTQYF.

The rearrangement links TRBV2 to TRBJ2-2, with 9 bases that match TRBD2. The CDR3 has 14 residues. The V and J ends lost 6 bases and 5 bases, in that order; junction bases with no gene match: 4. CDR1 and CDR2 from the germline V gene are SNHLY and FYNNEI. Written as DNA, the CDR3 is TGTGCCAGCAGCGGGACTAGCTTTACCGGGGAGCTGTTTTTT. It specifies CASSGTSFTGELFF.

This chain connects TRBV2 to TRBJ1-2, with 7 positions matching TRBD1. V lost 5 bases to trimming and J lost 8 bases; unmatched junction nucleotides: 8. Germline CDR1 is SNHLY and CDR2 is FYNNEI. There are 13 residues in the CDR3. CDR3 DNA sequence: TGTGCCAGCAGTAAAAGGGGGCAGCGAGGCTACACCTTC. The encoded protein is CASSKRGQRGYTF.

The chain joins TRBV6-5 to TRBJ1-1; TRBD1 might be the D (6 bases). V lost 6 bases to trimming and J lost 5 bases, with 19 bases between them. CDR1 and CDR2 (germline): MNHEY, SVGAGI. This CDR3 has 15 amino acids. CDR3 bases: TGTGCCAGCAGACCCATTGGACAGAAGACAACTGAAGCTTTCTTT. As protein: CASRPIGQKTTEAFF.

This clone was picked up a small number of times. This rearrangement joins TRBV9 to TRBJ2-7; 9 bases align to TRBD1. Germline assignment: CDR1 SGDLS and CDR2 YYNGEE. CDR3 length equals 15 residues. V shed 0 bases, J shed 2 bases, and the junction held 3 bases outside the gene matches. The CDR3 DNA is TGTGCCAGCAGCGTAGGGGGACAGGGACCCTACGAGCAGTACTTC. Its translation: CASSVGGQGPYEQYF.

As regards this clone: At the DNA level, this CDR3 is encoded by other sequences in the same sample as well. In DNA, the CDR3 is TGTGCCAGCAGTTTCCGGGTCGGTCAGCCCCAGCATTTT. This translates into CASSFRVGQPQHF. This chain uses TRBV12-3 or TRBV12-4 with TRBJ1-5; D is ambiguous. V was clipped by 3 bases and J by 6 bases, with 9 bases between them. The CDR3 contains 13 residues.

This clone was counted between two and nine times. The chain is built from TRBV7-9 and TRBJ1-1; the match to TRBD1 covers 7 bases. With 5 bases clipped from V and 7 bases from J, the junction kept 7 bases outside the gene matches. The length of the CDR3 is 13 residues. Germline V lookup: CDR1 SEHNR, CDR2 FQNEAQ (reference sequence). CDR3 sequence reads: CASSALDRDEAFF. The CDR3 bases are TGTGCCAGCAGCGCTCTAGACAGGGATGAAGCTTTCTTT.

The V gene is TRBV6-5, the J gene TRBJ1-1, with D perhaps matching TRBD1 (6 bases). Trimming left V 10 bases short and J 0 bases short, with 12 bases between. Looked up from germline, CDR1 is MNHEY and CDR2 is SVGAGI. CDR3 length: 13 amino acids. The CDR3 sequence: CATRTGLNTEAFF. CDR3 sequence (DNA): TGTGCCACCAGAACAGGGCTGAACACTGAAGCTTTCTTT.

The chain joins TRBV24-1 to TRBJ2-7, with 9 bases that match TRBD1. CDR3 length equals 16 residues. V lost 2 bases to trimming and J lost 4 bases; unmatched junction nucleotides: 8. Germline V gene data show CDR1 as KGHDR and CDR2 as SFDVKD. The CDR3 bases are TGTGCCACCAGTGATTCGGGGACAGGGACGCTTTACGAGCAGTACTTC. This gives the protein CATSDSGTGTLYEQYF.

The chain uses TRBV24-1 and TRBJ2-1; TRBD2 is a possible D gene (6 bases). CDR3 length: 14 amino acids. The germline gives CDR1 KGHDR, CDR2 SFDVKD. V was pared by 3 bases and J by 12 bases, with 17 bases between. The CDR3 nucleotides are TGTGCCACCAGTGATCCGACTAGTTTTCATGGGCAGTTCTTC. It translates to CATSDPTSFHGQFF.

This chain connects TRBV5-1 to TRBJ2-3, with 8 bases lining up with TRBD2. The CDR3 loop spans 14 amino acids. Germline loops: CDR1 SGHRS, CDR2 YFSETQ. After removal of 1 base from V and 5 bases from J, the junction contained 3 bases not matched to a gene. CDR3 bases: TGCGCCAGCAGCTTGCGGGGGGGTGAAGATACGCAGTATTTT. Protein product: CASSLRGGEDTQYF.

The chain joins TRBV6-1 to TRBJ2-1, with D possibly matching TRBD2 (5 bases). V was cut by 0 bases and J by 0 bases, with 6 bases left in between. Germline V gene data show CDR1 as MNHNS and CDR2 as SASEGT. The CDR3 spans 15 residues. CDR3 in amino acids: CASSEAAGSYNEQFF. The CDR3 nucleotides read TGTGCCAGCAGTGAAGCTGCGGGCTCCTACAATGAGCAGTTCTTC.

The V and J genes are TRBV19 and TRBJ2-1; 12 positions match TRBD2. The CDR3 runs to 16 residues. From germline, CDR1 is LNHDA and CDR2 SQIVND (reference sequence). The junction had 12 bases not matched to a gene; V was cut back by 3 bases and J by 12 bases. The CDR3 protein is CASSIRTSGIGTVQFF. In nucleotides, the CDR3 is TGTGCCAGTAGTATTAGGACTAGCGGGATCGGTACCGTGCAGTTCTTC.

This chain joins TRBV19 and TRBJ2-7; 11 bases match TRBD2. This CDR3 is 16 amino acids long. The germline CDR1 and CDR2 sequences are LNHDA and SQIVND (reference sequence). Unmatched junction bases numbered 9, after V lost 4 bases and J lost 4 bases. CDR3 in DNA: TGTGCCAGTAGTACCTCGAGTCTAGCGGGAGGATACGAGCAGTACTTC. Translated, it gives CASSTSSLAGGYEQYF.

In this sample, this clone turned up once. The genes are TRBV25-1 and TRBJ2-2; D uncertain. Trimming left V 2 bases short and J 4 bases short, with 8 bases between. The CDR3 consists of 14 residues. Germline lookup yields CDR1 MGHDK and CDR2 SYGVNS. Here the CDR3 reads CASSEGRSTGELFF. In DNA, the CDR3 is TGTGCCAGCAGTGAAGGTAGAAGCACCGGGGAGCTGTTTTTT.

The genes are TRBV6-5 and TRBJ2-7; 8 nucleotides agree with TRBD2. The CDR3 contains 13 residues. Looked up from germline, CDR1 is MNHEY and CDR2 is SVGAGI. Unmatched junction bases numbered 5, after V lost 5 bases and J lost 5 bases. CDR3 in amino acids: CASSSIAGNEQYF. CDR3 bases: TGTGCCAGCAGTAGCATAGCGGGAAACGAGCAGTACTTC.

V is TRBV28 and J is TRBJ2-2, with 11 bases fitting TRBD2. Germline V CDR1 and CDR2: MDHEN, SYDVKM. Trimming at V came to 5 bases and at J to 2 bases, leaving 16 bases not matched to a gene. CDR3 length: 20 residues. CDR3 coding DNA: TGTGCCAGCAGTGTGGCAGGTCTAGCGGGGGGTCCTTTTAACACCGGGGAGCTGTTTTTT. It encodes CASSVAGLAGGPFNTGELFF.